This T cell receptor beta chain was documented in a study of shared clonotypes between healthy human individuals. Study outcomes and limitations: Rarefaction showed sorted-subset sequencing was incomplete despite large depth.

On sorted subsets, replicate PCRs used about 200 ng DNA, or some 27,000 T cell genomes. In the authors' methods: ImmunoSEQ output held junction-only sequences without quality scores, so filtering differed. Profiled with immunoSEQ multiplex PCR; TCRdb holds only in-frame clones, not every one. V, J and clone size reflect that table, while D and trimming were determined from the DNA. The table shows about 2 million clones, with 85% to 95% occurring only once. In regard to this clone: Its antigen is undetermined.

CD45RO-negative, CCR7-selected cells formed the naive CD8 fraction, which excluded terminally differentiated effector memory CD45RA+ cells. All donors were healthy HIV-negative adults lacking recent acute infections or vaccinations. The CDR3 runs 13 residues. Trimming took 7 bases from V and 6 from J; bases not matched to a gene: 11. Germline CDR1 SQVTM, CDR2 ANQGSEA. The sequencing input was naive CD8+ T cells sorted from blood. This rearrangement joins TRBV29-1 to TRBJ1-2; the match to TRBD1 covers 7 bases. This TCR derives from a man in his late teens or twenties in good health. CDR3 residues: CSARTGSLDGYTF. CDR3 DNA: TGCAGCGCACGGACAGGATCCTTGGATGGCTACACCTTC.